One T cell receptor (beta chain) is described in this entry. Assay used: immunoSEQ multiplex PCR; TCRdb lists only in-frame clones, some missing. The data hold around 50,000 clones, with about 83% observed a single time. This sample is part of a study of OX40 agonist ivuxolimab in advanced cancers. Study information: One patient with hepatocellular carcinoma and two with cutaneous melanoma, three in all, had partial responses.

CDR3 length: 12 residues. Germline V lookup: CDR1 MGHDK, CDR2 SYGVNS. Deletions cut 5 bases from V and 6 bases from J, with 10 bases between. This receptor was identified in an adult with an advanced solid tumor such as melanoma, head and neck, liver or kidney cancer. This chain uses TRBV25-1 with TRBJ1-2; D remains unclear. Here the sequenced sample was CD4+ or CD8+ T cells sorted from blood, taken in a trial of the OX40 agonist ivuxolimab. The CDR3 coding sequence is TGTGCCAGCAGTCGATCCTGGGATGGCTACACCTTC. Protein sequence: CASSRSWDGYTF.